This TCR beta chain is drawn from a study of blood T cell repertoires in COVID-19. Whole-study context: Samples of COVID-19 (acute and convalescent) were obtained from the United States, Italy and Spain. T cells, B-cell-depleted T cells, or PBMCs supplied cDNA or gDNA.

The V and J ends lost 5 bases and 2 bases respectively, with 13 bases between them. The CDR3 runs 15 residues. Germline CDR1 is KGHDR and CDR2 is SFDVKD. Patients at the Seattle site were enrolled during active infection and followed longitudinally. Authors' data handling: Reference gene primer amplification in the assay estimated nucleated cell counts. Profiling relied on immunoSEQ multiplex PCR, and the TCRdb table lists in-frame clones only, not all of them. The V and J calls and clone size come from that table; D and trimming were worked out from the DNA. The table includes over 130,000 clones, about 88% detected once.

The chain carries TRBV24-1 and TRBJ2-3; possible D gene TRBD2, 5 bases. Sequencing used peripheral blood. This clonotype was obtained from a human donor with COVID-19, enrolled during active disease. The donor label of this sample is uncertain. The CDR3 region has the DNA TGTGCCACCAGTGGAGGTCAGAGGGACACAGATACGCAGTATTTT. This gives the protein CATSGGQRDTDTQYF.